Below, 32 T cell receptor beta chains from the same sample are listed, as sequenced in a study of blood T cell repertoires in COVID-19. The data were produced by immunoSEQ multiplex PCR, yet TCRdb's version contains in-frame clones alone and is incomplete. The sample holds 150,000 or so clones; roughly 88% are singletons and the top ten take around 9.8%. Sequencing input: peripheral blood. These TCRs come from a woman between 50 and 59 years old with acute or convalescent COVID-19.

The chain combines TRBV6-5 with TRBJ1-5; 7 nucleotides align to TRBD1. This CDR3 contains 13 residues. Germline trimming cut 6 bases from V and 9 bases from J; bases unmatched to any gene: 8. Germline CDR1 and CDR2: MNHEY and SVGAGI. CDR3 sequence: CASRLRGDAPQHF. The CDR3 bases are TGTGCCAGCAGACTCAGGGGGGATGCGCCCCAGCATTTT.

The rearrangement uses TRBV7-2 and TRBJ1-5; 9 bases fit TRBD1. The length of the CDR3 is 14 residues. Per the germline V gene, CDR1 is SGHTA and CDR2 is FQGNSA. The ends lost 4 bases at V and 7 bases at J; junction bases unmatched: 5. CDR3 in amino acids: CASSSTGGLQPQHF. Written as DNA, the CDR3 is TGTGCCAGCAGCTCCACAGGGGGCCTGCAGCCCCAGCATTTT. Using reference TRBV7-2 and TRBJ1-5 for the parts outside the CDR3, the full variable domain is GAGVSQSPSNKVTEKGKDVELRCDPISGHTALYWYRQSLGQGLEFLIYFQGNSAPDKSGLPSDRFSAERTGGSVSTLTIQRTQQEDSAVYLCASSSTGGLQPQHFGDGTRLSIL.

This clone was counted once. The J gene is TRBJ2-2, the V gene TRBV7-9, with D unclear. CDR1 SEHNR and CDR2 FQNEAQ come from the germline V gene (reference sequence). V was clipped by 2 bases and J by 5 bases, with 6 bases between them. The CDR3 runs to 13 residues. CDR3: CASSLMLTGELFF. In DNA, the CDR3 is TGTGCCAGCAGCTTAATGCTAACCGGGGAGCTGTTTTTT.

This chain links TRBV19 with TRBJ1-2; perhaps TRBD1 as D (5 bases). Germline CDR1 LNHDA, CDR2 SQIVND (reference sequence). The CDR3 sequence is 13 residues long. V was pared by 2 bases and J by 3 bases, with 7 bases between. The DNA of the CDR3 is TGTGCCAGTAGTATACAGGGTGACTATGGCTACACCTTC. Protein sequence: CASSIQGDYGYTF.

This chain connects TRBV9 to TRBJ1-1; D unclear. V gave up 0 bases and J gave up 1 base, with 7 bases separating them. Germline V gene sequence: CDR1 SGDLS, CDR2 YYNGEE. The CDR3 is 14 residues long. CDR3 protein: CASSVEGRNTEAFF. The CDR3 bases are TGTGCCAGCAGCGTAGAAGGGAGGAACACTGAAGCTTTCTTT.

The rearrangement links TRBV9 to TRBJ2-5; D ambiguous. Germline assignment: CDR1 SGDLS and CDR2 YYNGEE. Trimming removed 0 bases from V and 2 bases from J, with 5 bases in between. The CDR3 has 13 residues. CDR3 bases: TGTGCCAGCAGCGTAGACAAACAAGAGACCCAGTACTTC. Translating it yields CASSVDKQETQYF.

The CDR3 nucleotides are TGTGCCAGCAGCCAGGTACCAGCAACTAATGAAAAACTGTTTTTT. It specifies CASSQVPATNEKLFF. The rearrangement uses TRBV7-9 and TRBJ1-4, with D unresolved. CDR1 is SEHNR and CDR2 is FQNEAQ in the germline V gene (reference sequence). The ends were cut back, 5 bases at V and 0 bases at J, with 10 bases in the middle. The CDR3 extends over 15 amino acids.

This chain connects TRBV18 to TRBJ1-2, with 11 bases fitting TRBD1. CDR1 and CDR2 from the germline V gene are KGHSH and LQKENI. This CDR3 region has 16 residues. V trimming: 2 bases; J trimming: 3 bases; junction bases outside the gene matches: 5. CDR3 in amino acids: CASSPGQGAADYGYTF. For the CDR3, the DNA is TGTGCCAGCTCACCAGGACAGGGGGCTGCGGACTATGGCTACACCTTC.

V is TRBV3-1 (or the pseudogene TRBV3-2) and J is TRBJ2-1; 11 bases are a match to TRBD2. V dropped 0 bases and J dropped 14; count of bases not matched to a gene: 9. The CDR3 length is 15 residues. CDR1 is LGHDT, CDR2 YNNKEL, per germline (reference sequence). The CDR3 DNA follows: TGTGCCAGCAGCCAAGATCGGGCTAGCGGGGGGACGGAGTTCTTC. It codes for CASSQDRASGGTEFF.

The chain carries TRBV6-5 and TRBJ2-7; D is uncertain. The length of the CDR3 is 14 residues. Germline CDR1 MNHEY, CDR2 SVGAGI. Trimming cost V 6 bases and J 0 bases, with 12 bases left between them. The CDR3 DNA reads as TGTGCCAGCAGAAGACTTGAGAGCTCCTACGAGCAGTACTTC. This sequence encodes CASRRLESSYEQYF.

The CDR3 DNA sequence: TGTGCCAGCAGCTTGGTATTAAGGACAGGGGGCGTCGAGACCCAGTACTTC. Translated, it gives CASSLVLRTGGVETQYF. The chain recombines TRBV5-5 with TRBJ2-5; TRBD1 agrees at 11 bases. The V gene end was trimmed by 0 bases and the J gene end by 5 bases; junction bases not matched to a gene: 9. Germline V gene lookup returns CDR1 SGHKS and CDR2 YYEKEE (reference sequence). CDR3 length: 17 residues. Full variable domain (remainder filled in from reference TRBV5-5 and TRBJ2-5): DAGVTQSPTHLIKTRGQQVTLRCSPISGHKSVSWYQQVLGQGPQFIFQYYEKEERGRGNFPDRFSARQFPNYSSELNVNALLLGDSALYLCASSLVLRTGGVETQYFGPGTRLLVL.

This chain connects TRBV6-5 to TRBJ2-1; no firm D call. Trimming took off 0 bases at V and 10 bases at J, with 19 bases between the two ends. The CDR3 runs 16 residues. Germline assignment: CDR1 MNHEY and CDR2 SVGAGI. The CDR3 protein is CASSYSSASRGGEQFF. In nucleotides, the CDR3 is TGTGCCAGCAGTTACTCGAGCGCCTCTAGAGGCGGCGAGCAGTTCTTC.

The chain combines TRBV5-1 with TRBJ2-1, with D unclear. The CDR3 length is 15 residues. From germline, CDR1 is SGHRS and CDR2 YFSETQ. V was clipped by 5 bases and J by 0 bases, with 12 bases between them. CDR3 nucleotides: TGCGCCAGCAGGGTGGCGAGGAGCTCCTACAATGAGCAGTTCTTC. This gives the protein CASRVARSSYNEQFF. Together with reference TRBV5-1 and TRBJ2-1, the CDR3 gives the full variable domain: KAGVTQTPRYLIKTRGQQVTLSCSPISGHRSVSWYQQTPGQGLQFLFEYFSETQRNKGNFPGRFSGRQFSNSRSEMNVSTLELGDSALYLCASRVARSSYNEQFFGPGTRLTVL.

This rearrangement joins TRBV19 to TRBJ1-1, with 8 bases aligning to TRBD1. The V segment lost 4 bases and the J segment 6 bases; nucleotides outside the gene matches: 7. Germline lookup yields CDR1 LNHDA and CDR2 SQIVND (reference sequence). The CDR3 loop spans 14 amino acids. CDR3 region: CASSTTPGGSEAFF. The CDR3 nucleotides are TGTGCCAGTAGTACTACACCAGGGGGCTCTGAAGCTTTCTTT.

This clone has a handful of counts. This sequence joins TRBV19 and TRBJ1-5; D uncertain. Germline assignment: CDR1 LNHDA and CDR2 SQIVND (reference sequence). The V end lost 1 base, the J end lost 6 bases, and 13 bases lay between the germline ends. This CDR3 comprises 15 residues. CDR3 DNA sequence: TGTGCCAGTAGTATAGTTCGTCCCAGCGGTCAGCCCCAGCATTTT. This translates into CASSIVRPSGQPQHF.

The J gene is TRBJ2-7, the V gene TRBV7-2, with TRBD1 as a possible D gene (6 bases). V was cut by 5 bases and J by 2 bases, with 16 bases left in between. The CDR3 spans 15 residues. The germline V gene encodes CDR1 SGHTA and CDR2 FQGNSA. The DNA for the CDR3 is TGTGCCAGCAGCGCACAGACAGGTTTGACCTACGAGCAGTACTTC. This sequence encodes CASSAQTGLTYEQYF.

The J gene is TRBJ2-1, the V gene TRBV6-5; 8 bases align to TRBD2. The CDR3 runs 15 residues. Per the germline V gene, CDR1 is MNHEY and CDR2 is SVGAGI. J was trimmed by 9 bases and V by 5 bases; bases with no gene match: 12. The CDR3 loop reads CASSRTGTSGSEQFF. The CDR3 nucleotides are TGTGCCAGCAGTCGGACCGGGACTAGTGGTTCTGAGCAGTTCTTC.

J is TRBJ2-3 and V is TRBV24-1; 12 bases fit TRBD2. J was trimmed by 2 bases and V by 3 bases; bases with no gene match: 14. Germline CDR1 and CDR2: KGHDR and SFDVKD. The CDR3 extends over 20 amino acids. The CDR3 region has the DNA TGTGCCACCAGTGATCCCCCGGGGACTAGCGGGTCGAAGTTCACAGATACGCAGTATTTT. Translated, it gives CATSDPPGTSGSKFTDTQYF.

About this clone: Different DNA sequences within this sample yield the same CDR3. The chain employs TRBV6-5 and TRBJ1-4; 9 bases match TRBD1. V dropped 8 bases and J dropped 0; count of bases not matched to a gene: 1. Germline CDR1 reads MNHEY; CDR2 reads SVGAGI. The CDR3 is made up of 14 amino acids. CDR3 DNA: TGTGCCAGCCGGACAGGGGCAACTAATGAAAAACTGTTTTTT. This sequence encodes CASRTGATNEKLFF.

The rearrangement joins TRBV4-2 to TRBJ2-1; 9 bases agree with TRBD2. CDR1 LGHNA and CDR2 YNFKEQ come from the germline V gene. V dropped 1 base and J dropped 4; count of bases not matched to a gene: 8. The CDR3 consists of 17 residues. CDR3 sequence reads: CASSQAGRLAVYNEQFF. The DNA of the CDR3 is TGTGCCAGCAGCCAAGCGGGCCGACTAGCGGTTTACAATGAGCAGTTCTTC.

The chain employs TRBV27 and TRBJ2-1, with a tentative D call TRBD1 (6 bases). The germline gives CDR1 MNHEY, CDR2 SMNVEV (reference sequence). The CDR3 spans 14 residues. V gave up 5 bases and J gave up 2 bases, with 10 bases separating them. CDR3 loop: CASSAQGPYNEQFF. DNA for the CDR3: TGTGCCAGCAGTGCACAGGGCCCCTACAATGAGCAGTTCTTC.

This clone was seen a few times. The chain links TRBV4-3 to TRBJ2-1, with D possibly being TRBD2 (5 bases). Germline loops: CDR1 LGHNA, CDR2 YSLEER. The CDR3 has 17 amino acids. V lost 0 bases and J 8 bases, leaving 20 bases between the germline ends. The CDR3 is CASSQDWWRADIHEQFF. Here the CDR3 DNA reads TGCGCCAGCAGCCAAGATTGGTGGCGGGCCGATATCCATGAGCAGTTCTTC.

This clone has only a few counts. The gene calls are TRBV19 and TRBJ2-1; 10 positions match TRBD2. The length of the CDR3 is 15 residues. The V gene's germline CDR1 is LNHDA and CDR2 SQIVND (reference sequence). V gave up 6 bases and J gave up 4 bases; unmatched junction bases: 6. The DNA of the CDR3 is TGTGCCAGTAGCTCCGGGACTAGCGCTTACAATGAGCAGTTCTTC. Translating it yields CASSSGTSAYNEQFF.

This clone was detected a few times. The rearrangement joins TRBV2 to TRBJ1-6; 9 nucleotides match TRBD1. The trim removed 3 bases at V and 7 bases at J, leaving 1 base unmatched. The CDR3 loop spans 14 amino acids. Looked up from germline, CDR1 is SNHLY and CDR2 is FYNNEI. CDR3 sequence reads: CASSEGTGNSPLHF. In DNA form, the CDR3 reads TGTGCCAGCAGTGAGGGGACAGGGAATTCACCCCTCCACTTT. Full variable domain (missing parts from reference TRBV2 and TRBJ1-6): EPEVTQTPSHQVTQMGQEVILRCVPISNHLYFYWYRQILGQKVEFLVSFYNNEISEKSEIFDDQFSVERPDGSNFTLKIRSTKLEDSAMYFCASSEGTGNSPLHFGNGTRLTVT.

DNA of the CDR3: TGTGCCAGCAGTCTTAGCGGGAGTGGGACTAATGAAAAACTGTTTTTT. It yields the protein CASSLSGSGTNEKLFF. The rearrangement links TRBV28 to TRBJ1-4; D remains ambiguous. Germline values: CDR1 MDHEN, CDR2 SYDVKM. The CDR3 contains 16 residues. V was cut by 5 bases and J by 2 bases, with 15 bases left in between.

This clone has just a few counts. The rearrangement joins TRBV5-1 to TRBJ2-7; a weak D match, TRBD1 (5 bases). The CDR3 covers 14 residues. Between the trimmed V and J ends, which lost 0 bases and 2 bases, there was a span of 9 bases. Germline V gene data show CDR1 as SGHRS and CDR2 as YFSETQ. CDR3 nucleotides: TGCGCCAGCAGCTTGGAGGGGAAAGCCTACGAGCAGTACTTC. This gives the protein CASSLEGKAYEQYF.

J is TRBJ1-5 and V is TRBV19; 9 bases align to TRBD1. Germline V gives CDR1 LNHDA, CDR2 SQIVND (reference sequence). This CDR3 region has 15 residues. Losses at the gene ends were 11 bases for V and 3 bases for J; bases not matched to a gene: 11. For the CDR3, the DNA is TGTGCCTCAGTTCCCGGGACAGGGATCAATCAGCCCCAGCATTTT. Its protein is CASVPGTGINQPQHF. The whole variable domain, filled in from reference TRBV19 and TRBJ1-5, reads DGGITQSPKYLFRKEGQNVTLSCEQNLNHDAMYWYRQDPGQGLRLIYYSQIVNDFQKGDIAEGYSVSREKKESFPLTVTSAQKNPTAFYLCASVPGTGINQPQHFGDGTRLSIL.

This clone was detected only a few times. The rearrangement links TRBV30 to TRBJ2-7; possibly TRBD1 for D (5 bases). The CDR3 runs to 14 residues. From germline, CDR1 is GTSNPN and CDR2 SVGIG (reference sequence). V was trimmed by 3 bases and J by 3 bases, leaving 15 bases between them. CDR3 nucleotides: TGTGCCTGGAGGCCAGGGATCGAATACTACGAGCAGTACTTC. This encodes CAWRPGIEYYEQYF.

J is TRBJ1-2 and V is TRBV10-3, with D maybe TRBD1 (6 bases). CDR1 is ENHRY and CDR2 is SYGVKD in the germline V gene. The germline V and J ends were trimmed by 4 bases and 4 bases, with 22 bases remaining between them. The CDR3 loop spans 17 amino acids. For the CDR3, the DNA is TGTGCCATCAGTGCACCCCCGGGTCGTCAGGGGCGCTATGGCTACACCTTC. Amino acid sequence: CAISAPPGRQGRYGYTF.

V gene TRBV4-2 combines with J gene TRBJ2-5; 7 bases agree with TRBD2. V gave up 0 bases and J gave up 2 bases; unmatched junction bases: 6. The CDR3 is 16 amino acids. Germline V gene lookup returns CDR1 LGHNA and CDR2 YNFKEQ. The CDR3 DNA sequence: TGTGCCAGCAGCCAAGAACCAGCGGGGAGTCAAGAGACCCAGTACTTC. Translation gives CASSQEPAGSQETQYF.

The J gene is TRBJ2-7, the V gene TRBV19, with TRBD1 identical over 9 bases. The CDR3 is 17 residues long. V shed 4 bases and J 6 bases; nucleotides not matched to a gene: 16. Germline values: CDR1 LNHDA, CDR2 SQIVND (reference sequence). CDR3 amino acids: CASSTTGTGFPLAEQYF. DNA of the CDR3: TGTGCCAGTAGTACCACCGGGACAGGGTTTCCTCTGGCCGAGCAGTACTTC.

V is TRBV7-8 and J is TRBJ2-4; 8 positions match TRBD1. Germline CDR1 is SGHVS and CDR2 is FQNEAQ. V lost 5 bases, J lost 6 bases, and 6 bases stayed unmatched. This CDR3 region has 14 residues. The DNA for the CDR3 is TGTGCCAGCAGCCCACAGACAGGGGTAAACATTCAGTACTTC. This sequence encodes CASSPQTGVNIQYF.